Listed below are T cell receptor beta chains from one sample, sequenced in a study of CD8 T cells in Susac syndrome. TCRdb re-derived calls from the immunoSEQ multiplex PCR reads in MiXCR, one entry per CDR3 protein. The sample has about 200,000 distinct CDR3 sequences; 95% are singletons. Sequenced material: CD4+ T cells from PBMCs. These receptors all stem from a human donor with multiple sclerosis. Each CDR3 is given with its conserved first and last residue. D genes are given only for firm matches. The size field is filled for only some rows; it gives once, few, many or a size class.

clone size,D gene,V gene,J gene,CDR3 protein,CDR3 DNA
NA,TRBD1,TRBV25-1,TRBJ1-1,CASTFTGGRGTEAFF,TGTGCCAGCACTTTTACAGGGGGCCGAGGAACTGAAGCTTTCTTT
NA,TRBD1,TRBV20-1,TRBJ2-3,CSARRAGQALTDTQYF,TGCAGTGCTAGGAGGGCTGGACAGGCCCTCACAGATACGCAGTATTTT
NA,NA,TRBV9,TRBJ1-2,CASSANTAFGGYTF,TGTGCCAGCAGCGCAAACACAGCGTTCGGCGGCTACACCTTC
NA,TRBD1,TRBV30,TRBJ1-1,CATGTGWVPDTEAFF,TGTGCCACCGGGACAGGCTGGGTTCCGGACACTGAAGCTTTCTTT
once,NA,TRBV20-1,TRBJ2-3,CSARGPGTDSTDTQYF,TGCAGTGCTAGAGGTCCCGGGACGGATAGCACAGATACGCAGTATTTT
NA,NA,TRBV2,TRBJ2-1,CASRGGGKNEQFF,TGTGCCAGCAGGGGTGGAGGGAAGAATGAGCAGTTCTTC
NA,TRBD1,TRBV2,TRBJ1-2,CASTAEAGGGFYGYTF,TGTGCCAGCACAGCGGAGGCAGGGGGTGGATTTTATGGCTACACCTTC
NA,NA,TRBV5-4,TRBJ2-1,CASSPPGRAHNEQFF,TGTGCCAGCAGCCCCCCTGGGCGGGCCCACAATGAGCAGTTCTTC
NA,NA,TRBV2,TRBJ1-1,CASNSNTEAFF,TGTGCCAGCAACTCGAACACTGAAGCTTTCTTT
NA,NA,TRBV10-3,TRBJ2-7,CAISESTDSSYEQYF,TGTGCCATCAGTGAGTCGACAGACAGCTCCTACGAGCAGTACTTC
once,TRBD1,TRBV30,TRBJ2-3,CAWGQGPPTDTQYF,TGTGCCTGGGGACAGGGTCCCCCCACAGATACGCAGTATTTT
NA,TRBD1,TRBV7-2,TRBJ1-5,CASSSLDRDQPQHF,TGTGCCAGCAGCTCGTTGGACAGGGACCAGCCCCAGCATTTT
NA,NA,TRBV30,TRBJ1-2,CAWSGAKNGYTF,TGTGCCTGGAGTGGGGCGAAGAATGGCTACACCTTC
NA,TRBD1,TRBV7-8,TRBJ2-5,CASSSGTGGETQYF,TGTGCCAGCAGCTCAGGGACAGGGGGAGAGACCCAGTACTTC
once,NA,TRBV4-1,TRBJ2-1,CASSLTGPTEQFF,TGCGCCAGCAGCCTAACCGGACCAACCGAGCAGTTCTTC
NA,NA,TRBV3-1,TRBJ1-1,CASSHPAGGSEAFF,TGTGCCAGCAGCCACCCGGCAGGAGGGTCTGAAGCTTTCTTT
NA,NA,TRBV4-2,TRBJ2-1,CASSPPGVSYNEQFF,TGTGCCAGCAGCCCGCCGGGGGTCTCCTACAATGAGCAGTTCTTC
once,TRBD1,TRBV9,TRBJ1-2,CASSADREVSGYTF,TGTGCCAGCAGCGCCGACAGGGAGGTTAGTGGCTACACCTTC
NA,TRBD2,TRBV12-3/TRBV12-4,TRBJ2-3,CASSPRGGADTQYF,TGTGCCAGCAGCCCCCGGGGGGGCGCGGATACGCAGTATTTT
NA,TRBD1,TRBV5-1,TRBJ1-1,CASRAGQANTEAFF,TGCGCCAGCAGAGCAGGACAGGCGAACACTGAAGCTTTCTTT
NA,TRBD1,TRBV7-2,TRBJ1-2,CASSLVTGEYGYTF,TGTGCCAGCAGCTTAGTGACAGGGGAATATGGCTACACCTTC
NA,NA,TRBV29-1,TRBJ1-1,CSVEGRLANTEAFF,TGCAGCGTTGAAGGGCGTTTGGCGAACACTGAAGCTTTCTTT
NA,TRBD1,TRBV29-1,TRBJ1-2,CSVDHRWTGGWDTF,TGCAGCGTTGACCATCGGTGGACAGGGGGCTGGGACACCTTC
NA,NA,TRBV7-2,TRBJ1-5,CASRATRDSNQPQHF,TGTGCCAGCAGGGCGACCCGAGATAGCAATCAGCCCCAGCATTTT
NA,NA,TRBV20-1,TRBJ2-7,CSARGRGYEQYF,TGCAGTGCTAGAGGGAGAGGGTACGAGCAGTACTTC
NA,NA,TRBV3-1,TRBJ1-2,CASSQDPTVLGYTF,TGTGCCAGCAGCCAAGATCCCACTGTCCTTGGCTACACCTTC
NA,TRBD2,TRBV29-1,TRBJ2-1,CSVNGAGDYNEQFF,TGCAGCGTTAACGGGGCGGGAGACTACAATGAGCAGTTCTTC
few,NA,TRBV20-1,TRBJ1-4,CSATGSTNEKLFF,TGCAGTGCTACGGGGTCAACTAATGAAAAACTGTTTTTT
NA,TRBD1,TRBV5-1,TRBJ2-3,CASSFGTATDTQYF,TGCGCCAGCAGCTTCGGGACAGCCACAGATACGCAGTATTTT
once,NA,TRBV12-3/TRBV12-4,TRBJ1-5,CASSYGTMHNQPQHF,TGTGCCAGCAGCTACGGGACAATGCACAATCAGCCCCAGCATTTT
NA,TRBD1,TRBV20-1,TRBJ1-1,CSASPRQGLMNTEAFF,TGCAGTGCTAGTCCCCGACAGGGATTAATGAACACTGAAGCTTTCTTT
NA,TRBD2,TRBV30,TRBJ2-4,CAWSTGGLNIQYF,TGTGCCTGGAGTACGGGGGGGCTGAACATTCAGTACTTC
NA,NA,TRBV27,TRBJ1-5,CASSLGVVGNQPQHF,TGTGCCAGCAGTTTAGGAGTGGTTGGCAATCAGCCCCAGCATTTT
NA,TRBD1,TRBV29-1,TRBJ1-6,CSIRDSHNSPLHF,TGCAGCATCCGGGACAGCCATAATTCACCCCTCCACTTT
NA,NA,TRBV9,TRBJ2-3,CASSVVGGARDTQYF,TGTGCCAGCAGCGTAGTTGGGGGGGCTAGAGATACGCAGTATTTT
NA,TRBD2,TRBV12-3/TRBV12-4,TRBJ2-7,CASSLGLLAGVEQYF,TGTGCCAGCAGTTTAGGTCTACTAGCGGGGGTGGAGCAGTACTTC
NA,TRBD1,TRBV18,TRBJ1-5,CASSPGTAYNQPQHF,TGTGCCAGCTCACCCGGGACAGCCTATAATCAGCCCCAGCATTTT
NA,NA,TRBV3-1,TRBJ2-7,CASSLKWGPYEQYF,TGTGCCAGCAGTCTTAAGTGGGGGCCATACGAGCAGTACTTC
NA,NA,TRBV7-2,TRBJ1-2,CASSLHGFGGYTF,TGTGCCAGCAGCTTACACGGGTTTGGTGGCTACACCTTC
NA,NA,TRBV29-1,TRBJ2-7,CSVDQSGTYEQYF,TGCAGCGTTGATCAATCTGGGACCTACGAGCAGTACTTC
once,TRBD2,TRBV29-1,TRBJ2-5,CSVDGSREGTQYF,TGCAGCGTTGATGGGTCGCGGGAGGGGACCCAGTACTTC
NA,TRBD1,TRBV11-1,TRBJ2-1,CASSSQGDEQFF,TGTGCCAGCAGTTCCCAGGGGGATGAGCAGTTCTTC
NA,NA,TRBV5-1,TRBJ1-2,CASSPSTVNYGYTF,TGCGCCAGCAGCCCCTCGACAGTAAACTATGGCTACACCTTC
NA,TRBD2,TRBV4-2,TRBJ2-3,CASSQELAGAGTDTQYF,TGTGCCAGCAGCCAGGAACTAGCGGGGGCGGGCACAGATACGCAGTATTTT
NA,NA,TRBV18,TRBJ2-3,CASSPQGNTQYF,TGTGCCAGCTCACCCCAGGGAAACACGCAGTATTTT
NA,TRBD1,TRBV3-1,TRBJ2-3,CASSTGGLDTQYF,TGTGCCAGCAGTACAGGGGGCCTGGATACGCAGTATTTT
NA,TRBD1,TRBV20-1,TRBJ1-2,CSAREGAKYDGYTF,TGCAGTGCTCGTGAGGGGGCGAAATACGATGGCTACACCTTC
NA,TRBD2,TRBV28,TRBJ2-1,CASSLGLATPGEQFF,TGTGCCAGCAGTTTGGGACTAGCGACACCCGGTGAGCAGTTCTTC
NA,TRBD2,TRBV20-1,TRBJ2-7,CSAFTRLAPYEQYF,TGCAGTGCCTTCACTCGACTAGCGCCTTACGAGCAGTACTTC
NA,NA,TRBV3-1,TRBJ2-5,CASSQDPGRAWETQYF,TGTGCCAGCAGCCAAGATCCCGGTAGGGCCTGGGAGACCCAGTACTTC
NA,NA,TRBV9,TRBJ2-1,CASSPTLRPNEQFF,TGTGCCAGCAGCCCGACCCTCAGGCCGAATGAGCAGTTCTTC
NA,NA,TRBV30,TRBJ2-7,CAWSHEFYEQYF,TGTGCCTGGAGTCACGAGTTCTACGAGCAGTACTTC
NA,NA,TRBV9,TRBJ1-6,CASSVARGNSPLHF,TGTGCCAGCAGCGTAGCTAGGGGGAATTCACCCCTCCACTTT
NA,TRBD2,TRBV20-1,TRBJ2-3,CSAREASGHTDTQYF,TGCAGTGCTAGAGAGGCTAGCGGCCACACAGATACGCAGTATTTT
NA,TRBD2,TRBV29-1,TRBJ2-3,CSTSTSGSTDTQYF,TGCAGCACGTCGACTAGCGGTTCCACAGATACGCAGTATTTT